This TCR beta chain was identified during a study of cytomegalovirus exposure and HLA in healthy donors. Study-level points and caveats: The study listed under 200 cytomegalovirus-associated TCR beta chains. The later analysis indicated that the majority of CMV-associated TCR beta chains appeared HLA-restricted. Clonal expansion, a later analysis showed, was greater in HLA-associated TCR beta chains than in equally common others.

Use of 60 Vbeta and 13 Jbeta primers characterized the PCR. TCRdb's table, derived via immunoSEQ multiplex PCR, lists solely in-frame clones and lacks some. The sample lists some 140,000 clones, approximately 82% occurring once. This CDR3 spans 12 amino acids. Trimming pared 8 bases from V and 0 bases from J, leaving 7 bases between. Germline CDR1 and CDR2: SGHTA and FQGNSA. For this clone: Antigen: not known.

Donors likely had unrecorded immune exposures despite being nominally healthy when sampled. This clonotype originated in a man aged 40-50 years in good health and CMV-seronegative. Sequenced: PBMCs. V and J are TRBV7-2 and TRBJ1-1, with D possibly matching TRBD1 (5 bases). The CDR3 DNA is TGTGCCAGCGGCAGGGTGAACACTGAAGCTTTCTTT. This codes for CASGRVNTEAFF. The whole variable domain, filled in from reference TRBV7-2 and TRBJ1-1, reads GAGVSQSPSNKVTEKGKDVELRCDPISGHTALYWYRQSLGQGLEFLIYFQGNSAPDKSGLPSDRFSAERTGGSVSTLTIQRTQQEDSAVYLCASGRVNTEAFFGQGTRLTVV.